The 26 T cell receptor beta chains presented below share a single source sample, sequenced in a study of quantifying T cell responses using KT2 cells. Looking at the study overall: RNA was reverse transcribed with TCR alpha and beta constant-region primers.

The cDNA 3' end received a ligated oligonucleotide with a UMI. The first PCR ran about 4 cycles with an equimolar RC1.1 and RC1.2 beta primer mix. TCRdb used MiXCR to reprocess the UMI-ligation and nested PCR reads, holding one entry per CDR3 protein. Counted here are approximately 57,000 distinct CDR3 sequences, about 12% occurring once; the ten biggest clones make up approximately 10%. The source material was PBMCs spiked with cells of the T cell clone KT2. The receptors were sampled from a human donor.

This clonotype has at least ten counts. The chain couples TRBV18 to TRBJ2-7; tentative D call: TRBD2 (6 bases). There are 14 residues in the CDR3. CDR1 and CDR2 (germline): KGHSH, LQKENI. Trimming shortened V by 8 bases and J by 2 bases, and 16 bases separated the two germline ends. The CDR3 spells CASTTGLSAYEQYF. CDR3 coding DNA: TGTGCCAGCACGACGGGACTGTCAGCCTACGAGCAGTACTTC.

This chain connects TRBV5-1 to TRBJ1-6; D unclear. V gave up 5 bases and J gave up 9 bases, with 12 bases separating them. Germline values: CDR1 SGHRS, CDR2 YFSETQ. The CDR3 has 13 amino acids. The CDR3: CASRNEGSSPLHF. Written as DNA, the CDR3 is TGCGCCAGCAGAAACGAAGGGAGTTCACCCCTCCACTTT.

This clonotype appeared many times. CDR3 in amino acids: CASSLLGTRNTGELFF. CDR3 sequence (DNA): TGTGCCAGCAGCCTCCTCGGGACACGGAACACCGGGGAGCTGTTTTTT. This sequence joins TRBV7-3 and TRBJ2-2; possibly TRBD1 for D (6 bases). This CDR3 region has 16 residues. Trimming took off 5 bases at V and 1 base at J, with 14 bases between the two ends. Looked up from germline, CDR1 is SGHTA and CDR2 is FQGTGA.

This clonotype has just a few counts. This rearrangement joins TRBV6-5 to TRBJ2-7; 8 nucleotides line up with TRBD2. The CDR3 length is 21 residues. V dropped 1 base and J dropped 2; count of bases not matched to a gene: 22. CDR1 and CDR2 from the germline V gene are MNHEY and SVGAGI. CDR3: CASSYWALGGDSGKFTYEQYF. The CDR3 DNA reads TGTGCCAGCAGTTACTGGGCCCTAGGGGGGGATAGCGGGAAATTTACCTACGAGCAGTACTTC.

In DNA form, the CDR3 reads TGTGCCAGCAGCCCTGGGAGTGTGGCGGTTGGTCCGCAGTTCTTC. Translating it yields CASSPGSVAVGPQFF. The chain couples TRBV11-3 to TRBJ2-1; D possibly corresponds to TRBD2 (5 bases). V gave up 5 bases and J gave up 12 bases, with 23 bases separating them. The CDR3 covers 15 residues. The V gene's germline CDR1 is SGHNT and CDR2 YENEEA.

This clonotype was seen ten or more times. The chain recombines TRBV4-3 with TRBJ2-1; 9 bases map to TRBD1. The CDR3 covers 16 residues. Germline CDR1 LGHNA, CDR2 YSLEER. V lost 4 bases to trimming and J lost 5 bases; unmatched junction nucleotides: 9. CDR3 protein: CASSREGQGFDNEQFF. Written as DNA, the CDR3 is TGCGCCAGCAGCCGAGAGGGACAGGGTTTCGACAATGAGCAGTTCTTC.

Only a few counts were recorded for this clonotype. The CDR3 coding sequence is TGTGCCACCGCCCGGGATCAGCGGCTCGAGCAGTACTTC. Protein product: CATARDQRLEQYF. The rearrangement links TRBV15 to TRBJ2-7, with a possible D match to TRBD2 (5 bases). This CDR3 is 13 amino acids long. CDR1 is LNHNV, CDR2 YYDKDF, per germline (reference sequence). Trimming shortened V by 8 bases and J by 6 bases, and 17 bases separated the two germline ends.

This clonotype was counted ten times or more. This sequence joins TRBV23-1 and TRBJ2-1, with 9 bases matching TRBD2. TRBV23-1 carries the ORF label, with uncertain function. CDR3 length: 15 residues. Trimming at V came to 7 bases and at J to 6 bases, leaving 10 bases not matched to a gene. CDR3 DNA sequence: TGCGCCAGCACACAAGGGCGGGGGGGGCCCAATGAGCAGTTCTTC. It encodes CASTQGRGGPNEQFF.

This chain joins TRBV18 and TRBJ2-2; D remains ambiguous. Deletions cut 2 bases from V and 2 bases from J, with 9 bases between. This CDR3 contains 15 residues. Germline-derived CDR1 and CDR2 are KGHSH and LQKENI. The CDR3 nucleotides are TGTGCCAGCTCACCAAGAGGCGGAAACACCGGGGAGCTGTTTTTT. It translates to CASSPRGGNTGELFF.

The sample holds a few counts of this clonotype. This chain uses TRBV29-1 with TRBJ2-3, with 7 bases aligning to TRBD1. Looked up from germline, CDR1 is SQVTM and CDR2 is ANQGSEA. The length of the CDR3 is 14 residues. V was clipped by 4 bases and J by 3 bases; unmatched bases: 7. This CDR3 is CSVVSGTATDTQYF. The CDR3, as DNA: TGCAGCGTTGTATCCGGGACAGCGACAGATACGCAGTATTTT.

This clonotype was detected many times. V usage is TRBV6-2 or TRBV6-3 and J usage is TRBJ1-5, with D unclear. Trimming cost V 0 bases and J 4 bases, with 4 bases left between them. This CDR3 spans 13 amino acids. Germline values: CDR1 MNHEY, CDR2 SVGEGT. The CDR3 spells CASSYSLNQPQHF. Here the CDR3 DNA reads TGTGCCAGCAGTTACTCGCTTAATCAGCCCCAGCATTTT.

This clonotype has a handful of counts. The junction departs from germline at one end; a sequencing error may be responsible. The genes are TRBV6-5 and TRBJ2-1, with D tentatively TRBD2 (5 bases). The CDR3 extends over 14 amino acids. Germline-derived CDR1 and CDR2 are MNHEY and SVGAGI. The chain's CDR3 is CASSYSDSHNEQFF. In DNA form, the CDR3 reads TGTGCCAGCAGTTACTCGGACTCCCACAATGAGCAGTTCTTC.

Many counts were recorded for this clonotype. V is TRBV29-1 and J is TRBJ2-3; the match to TRBD1 covers 7 bases. CDR3 length: 13 residues. CDR1 SQVTM and CDR2 ANQGSEA come from the germline V gene. V was pared by 8 bases and J by 2 bases, with 7 bases of the junction left unmatched. CDR3 in amino acids: CSTRDSLTDTQYF. Here the CDR3 DNA reads TGCAGCACCAGGGACAGCCTCACAGATACGCAGTATTTT.

This rearrangement joins TRBV3-1 to TRBJ1-5; perhaps TRBD1 as D (5 bases). This CDR3 is 15 amino acids long. The ends were cut back, 0 bases at V and 4 bases at J, with 10 bases in the middle. CDR1 LGHDT and CDR2 YNNKEL come from the germline V gene (reference sequence). As DNA, the CDR3 is TGTGCCAGCAGCCAAGATAGGGGAAGGAATCAGCCCCAGCATTTT. This translates into CASSQDRGRNQPQHF.

The V and J genes are TRBV5-1 and TRBJ2-3; D not resolved. V was shortened by 5 bases and J by 0 bases, with 10 bases between the two germline ends. This CDR3 region has 14 residues. CDR1 is SGHRS, CDR2 YFSETQ, per germline. CDR3 DNA: TGCGCCAGCAGGGAGAGTTCTAGCACAGATACGCAGTATTTT. It encodes CASRESSSTDTQYF.

The CDR3 loop reads CASSRLAGVRDTQYF. The CDR3 DNA sequence: TGTGCCAGCAGCAGACTAGCGGGAGTGCGCGATACGCAGTATTTT. The rearrangement uses TRBV13 and TRBJ2-3; 12 nucleotides line up with TRBD2. V trimming: 5 bases; J trimming: 6 bases; junction bases outside the gene matches: 6. Germline CDR1 PRHDT, CDR2 FYEKMQ (reference sequence). The CDR3 totals 15 residues.

This clonotype was found a few times. The rearrangement joins TRBV12-3 or TRBV12-4 to TRBJ1-1; D is ambiguous. V was pared by 3 bases and J by 1 base, with 6 bases between. The CDR3 is made up of 13 amino acids. CDR3 bases: TGTGCCAGCAGTTTCAATGGGAACACTGAAGCTTTCTTT. Residues: CASSFNGNTEAFF.

The table lists this clonotype with a few counts. The rearrangement joins TRBV29-1 to TRBJ2-5, with 8 bases fitting TRBD1. The CDR3 has 14 amino acids. Germline-derived CDR1 and CDR2 are SQVTM and ANQGSEA. V lost 3 bases and J lost 4; bases outside the gene matches: 7. The CDR3 loop is CSVDFGQGGETQYF. In DNA, the CDR3 is TGCAGCGTTGATTTTGGACAGGGCGGAGAGACCCAGTACTTC.

This clonotype has just a few counts. In nucleotides, the CDR3 is TGCGCCAGCAGTGAGATCGGTAGCGGGAAGCCCGAGCAGTTCTTC. Translated: CASSEIGSGKPEQFF. The chain uses TRBV10-2 and TRBJ2-1, with 8 bases matching TRBD2. V lost 2 bases to trimming and J lost 10 bases; unmatched junction nucleotides: 10. The CDR3 contains 15 residues. The germline gives CDR1 WSHSY, CDR2 SAAADI.

This rearrangement joins TRBV7-9 to TRBJ2-7; 8 bases align to TRBD1. The CDR3 totals 14 residues. J was trimmed by 1 base and V by 3 bases; bases with no gene match: 2. Germline assignment: CDR1 SEHNR and CDR2 FQNEAQ (reference sequence). The CDR3 region is CASSFTGGSYEQYF. CDR3 nucleotides: TGTGCCAGCAGCTTTACAGGGGGATCCTACGAGCAGTACTTC.

The chain combines TRBV29-1 with TRBJ1-2; perhaps TRBD1 as D (5 bases). Germline V gene lookup returns CDR1 SQVTM and CDR2 ANQGSEA. V lost 4 bases and J 3 bases, leaving 18 bases between the germline ends. The CDR3 runs to 15 residues. The CDR3 sequence: CSVGEGVNSYYGYTF. In DNA, the CDR3 is TGCAGCGTTGGAGAAGGGGTCAACAGCTACTATGGCTACACCTTC. Combining the CDR3 with reference TRBV29-1 and TRBJ1-2 gives the whole variable domain SAVISQKPSRDICQRGTSLTIQCQVDSQVTMMFWYRQQPGQSLTLIATANQGSEATYESGFVIDKFPISRPNLTFSTLTVSNMSPEDSSIYLCSVGEGVNSYYGYTFGSGTRLTVV.

This clonotype was seen just once. CDR3 residues: CASSPLDRDTDTQYF. The CDR3 bases are TGTGCCAGCTCACCACTTGACAGGGACACAGATACGCAGTATTTT. The chain is built from TRBV18 and TRBJ2-3, with 7 bases that match TRBD1. Germline trimming cut 1 base from V and 2 bases from J; bases unmatched to any gene: 3. Germline V CDR1 and CDR2: KGHSH, LQKENI. The CDR3 runs 15 residues.

There are many counts of this clonotype. The chain joins TRBV28 to TRBJ2-3; D gene ambiguous. Per germline, CDR1 MDHEN and CDR2 SYDVKM. CDR3 size: 12 residues. The V gene lost 7 bases and the J gene lost 5 bases, with 10 bases spanning the gap. The CDR3 region has the DNA TGTGCCAGCATCGCGGACGGAGATACGCAGTATTTT. Translation: CASIADGDTQYF.

J is TRBJ1-1 and V is TRBV10-3; D call uncertain. This CDR3 comprises 12 residues. Germline CDR1 reads ENHRY; CDR2 reads SYGVKD. V was trimmed by 11 bases and J by 4 bases, leaving 14 bases between them. The CDR3 DNA reads TGTGCCGTCTCACCCCGGGGCACTGAAGCTTTCTTT. This translates into CAVSPRGTEAFF.

This clonotype was seen repeatedly, ten times or more. The chain couples TRBV7-9 to TRBJ1-1, with D tentatively TRBD1 (6 bases). The germline V and J ends were trimmed by 2 bases and 5 bases, with 15 bases remaining between them. The CDR3 consists of 15 residues. Germline V lookup: CDR1 SEHNR, CDR2 FQNEAQ (reference sequence). The CDR3 DNA follows: TGTGCCAGCAGCTTAAGTGGGGGGCGTTGGACTGAAGCTTTCTTT. It encodes CASSLSGGRWTEAFF.

The sample holds a few counts of this clonotype. The V call is TRBV5-5, the J call TRBJ2-3; D gene ambiguous. Trimming removed 4 bases at V and 6 bases at J, with 12 bases between. The length of the CDR3 is 13 residues. From germline, CDR1 is SGHKS and CDR2 YYEKEE (reference sequence). The CDR3 DNA reads as TGTGCCAGCAGCCTATCCGTAAGCGATACGCAGTATTTT. It specifies CASSLSVSDTQYF.